What follows are 32 T cell receptor beta chains derived from one specimen sequenced in a study of T cell responses to AZD1222 COVID-19 vaccine. Assay used: immunoSEQ multiplex PCR; TCRdb lists only in-frame clones, some missing. The table includes approximately 180,000 clones, around 90% detected once. The specimen was peripheral blood, collected 28 days after the second dose of the MenACWY control vaccine. The source of these receptors is an adult who received the MenACWY meningococcal vaccine as a control.

The chain combines TRBV30 with TRBJ1-2, with no clear D. Trimming left V 5 bases short and J 6 bases short, with 19 bases between. Germline CDR1 and CDR2: GTSNPN and SVGIG (reference sequence). This CDR3 has 14 amino acids. Here the CDR3 reads CAWSRGEGWDGYTF. The DNA for the CDR3 is TGTGCCTGGTCTCGTGGGGAAGGGTGGGATGGCTACACCTTC.

The rearrangement joins TRBV30 to TRBJ2-2; the D gene is possibly TRBD1 (6 bases). The CDR3 has 15 amino acids. Between the trimmed V and J ends, which lost 4 bases and 2 bases, there was a span of 14 bases. The germline gives CDR1 GTSNPN, CDR2 SVGIG (reference sequence). DNA for the CDR3: TGTGCCTGGAAGGTTCCAGGGGCTAACACCGGGGAGCTGTTTTTT. Translating gives CAWKVPGANTGELFF.

This clone appeared once. The chain links TRBV10-3 to TRBJ2-3; D ambiguous. CDR1 and CDR2 (germline): ENHRY, SYGVKD. Between the trimmed V and J ends, which lost 0 bases and 10 bases, there was a span of 11 bases. The length of the CDR3 is 13 residues. The CDR3 spells CAISESVAFSQYF. CDR3 DNA sequence: TGTGCCATCAGTGAGTCGGTAGCCTTCTCGCAGTATTTT.

This clone occurred once. The V gene is TRBV7-3, the J gene TRBJ2-5; possible D gene TRBD2, 5 bases. V was clipped by 3 bases and J by 2 bases, with 10 bases between them. This CDR3 has 14 amino acids. Germline values: CDR1 SGHTA, CDR2 FQGTGA. The CDR3 spells CASSLSSDQETQYF. DNA for the CDR3: TGTGCCAGCAGCTTGAGTAGCGATCAAGAGACCCAGTACTTC. The full variable domain, with the rest looked up from reference TRBV7-3 and TRBJ2-5, is GAGVSQTPSNKVTEKGKYVELRCDPISGHTALYWYRQSLGQGPEFLIYFQGTGAADDSGLPNDRFFAVRPEGSVSTLKIQRTERGDSAVYLCASSLSSDQETQYFGPGTRLLVL.

The rearrangement links TRBV4-3 to TRBJ2-7; tentative D call: TRBD1 (7 bases). Germline V gives CDR1 LGHNA, CDR2 YSLEER. This CDR3 is 18 amino acids long. Trimming removed 3 bases from V and 5 bases from J, with 26 bases in between. DNA of the CDR3: TGCGCCAGCAGCCACGACCAAGGAGGGGACAGCCGGGGGAACGAGCAGTACTTC. Amino acids: CASSHDQGGDSRGNEQYF.

The chain carries TRBV30 and TRBJ1-4, with TRBD1 as a possible D gene (5 bases). From germline, CDR1 is GTSNPN and CDR2 SVGIG (reference sequence). Trimming stripped 1 base from V and 8 bases from J, with 8 bases between. There are 12 residues in the CDR3. The CDR3 DNA reads as TGTGCCTGGAGTGGCCAGGGAGAAAAACTGTTTTTT. Encoded protein: CAWSGQGEKLFF.

The chain couples TRBV12-3 or TRBV12-4 to TRBJ2-5, with D tentatively TRBD2 (5 bases). This CDR3 is 13 amino acids long. V lost 6 bases and J lost 2, with 10 bases in between. The CDR3 DNA is TGTGCCAGCAGCCGCGGGCCGCAAGAGACCCAGTACTTC. It is translated as CASSRGPQETQYF.

The chain is built from TRBV25-1 and TRBJ1-1; D unresolved. Germline V CDR1 and CDR2: MGHDK, SYGVNS. The V and J ends lost 3 bases and 7 bases respectively, with 9 bases between them. The CDR3 loop spans 12 amino acids. CDR3 protein: CASSEVGSEAFF. The CDR3 DNA reads TGTGCCAGCAGTGAGGTAGGAAGTGAAGCTTTCTTT.

V usage is TRBV30 and J usage is TRBJ1-4; weak D call: TRBD1 (5 bases). Germline lookup yields CDR1 GTSNPN and CDR2 SVGIG (reference sequence). The CDR3 loop spans 13 amino acids. The V end lost 5 bases, the J end lost 5 bases, and 12 bases lay between the germline ends. CDR3 nucleotides: TGTGCCTGGGGGACCCAGCTAAATGAAAAACTGTTTTTT. It yields the protein CAWGTQLNEKLFF.

The chain is built from TRBV6-6 and TRBJ1-2; unclear D gene. Germline CDR1 and CDR2: MNHNY and SVGAGI (reference sequence). The CDR3 sequence is 12 residues long. V was cut by 8 bases and J by 4 bases, with 11 bases left in between. The CDR3 loop reads CASSAQSYGYTF. The CDR3 bases are TGTGCCAGCTCTGCGCAGTCCTATGGCTACACCTTC.

V usage is TRBV3-1 (or the pseudogene TRBV3-2) and J usage is TRBJ2-5; no clear D gene. V gave up 5 bases and J gave up 4 bases, with 5 bases separating them. The CDR3 covers 11 residues. Germline-derived CDR1 and CDR2 are LGHDT and YNNKEL (reference sequence). This chain's CDR3 is CASSILETQYF. The CDR3 coding sequence is TGTGCCAGCAGCATACTAGAGACCCAGTACTTC.

V usage is TRBV7-9 and J usage is TRBJ1-1, with unresolved D. Trimming took 5 bases from V and 4 from J, leaving 17 bases between them. CDR1 SEHNR and CDR2 FQNEAQ come from the germline V gene (reference sequence). The CDR3 consists of 15 residues. CDR3 sequence reads: CASSLMDPWLTEAFF. CDR3 DNA sequence: TGTGCCAGCAGCCTAATGGACCCTTGGCTCACTGAAGCTTTCTTT.

This clone was recorded once. The chain employs TRBV4-3 and TRBJ1-6; D is perhaps TRBD1 (5 bases). V lost 4 bases to trimming and J lost 11 bases, with 15 bases between them. The CDR3 totals 14 residues. Germline V gene lookup returns CDR1 LGHNA and CDR2 YSLEER. In DNA, the CDR3 is TGCGCCAGCAGCCGCGGAGACTACAGGACACCCCTCCACTTT. It yields the protein CASSRGDYRTPLHF.

V and J are TRBV28 and TRBJ1-5; 8 bases are a match to TRBD1. Germline V gene lookup returns CDR1 MDHEN and CDR2 SYDVKM. V lost 2 bases and J lost 4; bases outside the gene matches: 4. This CDR3 is built from 15 residues. The DNA for the CDR3 is TGTGCCAGCAGTTTAAGTCACAGGGGGAATCAGCCCCAGCATTTT. It codes for CASSLSHRGNQPQHF. The whole variable domain, filled in from reference TRBV28 and TRBJ1-5, reads DVKVTQSSRYLVKRTGEKVFLECVQDMDHENMFWYRQDPGLGLRLIYFSYDVKMKEKGDIPEGYSVSREKKERFSLILESASTNQTSMYLCASSLSHRGNQPQHFGDGTRLSIL.

The J gene is TRBJ2-3, the V gene TRBV27, with TRBD1 matching 8 bases. In germline, CDR1 is MNHEY, CDR2 SMNVEV (reference sequence). J was trimmed by 5 bases and V by 8 bases; bases with no gene match: 9. CDR3 length: 14 residues. DNA of the CDR3: TGTGCCAGCCAAAAACAGGGGGTAAGAGATACGCAGTATTTT. Amino acid sequence: CASQKQGVRDTQYF.

CDR3 nucleotides: TGTGCCAGCAGTCCTCGGACAGGGAACGACTATGGCTACACCTTC. Residues: CASSPRTGNDYGYTF. The chain has TRBV6-5 and TRBJ1-2; 8 nucleotides agree with TRBD1. The CDR3 runs 15 residues. Germline V gene lookup returns CDR1 MNHEY and CDR2 SVGAGI. V lost 5 bases to trimming and J lost 3 bases; unmatched junction nucleotides: 8.

This chain connects TRBV28 to TRBJ1-1; the D gene is possibly TRBD1 (6 bases). Per germline, CDR1 MDHEN and CDR2 SYDVKM. The V end lost 2 bases, the J end lost 7 bases, and 11 bases lay between the germline ends. The CDR3 totals 13 residues. DNA for the CDR3: TGTGCCAGCAGTTTAACAGGGATTGATGAAGCTTTCTTT. Translated, it gives CASSLTGIDEAFF.

The chain's CDR3 is CASSLSGHTYEQYF. The CDR3 DNA follows: TGCGCCAGCAGCTTATCTGGGCATACCTACGAGCAGTACTTC. The chain is built from TRBV5-1 and TRBJ2-7; D gene ambiguous. CDR1 and CDR2 from the germline V gene are SGHRS and YFSETQ. The CDR3 is 14 amino acids. With 2 bases removed from V and 2 bases from J, the gap between germline ends came to 11 bases.

V gene TRBV9 combines with J gene TRBJ2-3; D is unclear. V dropped 0 bases and J dropped 0 bases, with 8 bases sitting between them. The CDR3 length is 15 residues. Germline CDR1 SGDLS, CDR2 YYNGEE. The CDR3 DNA sequence: TGTGCCAGCAGCGTAGCATTACACAGCACAGATACGCAGTATTTT. It translates to CASSVALHSTDTQYF. Complete variable domain (other parts from reference TRBV9 and TRBJ2-3): DSGVTQTPKHLITATGQRVTLRCSPRSGDLSVYWYQQSLDQGLQFLIQYYNGEERAKGNILERFSAQQFPDLHSELNLSSLELGDSALYFCASSVALHSTDTQYFGPGTRLTVL.

The chain couples TRBV28 to TRBJ1-4; 8 nucleotides line up with TRBD1. This CDR3 spans 16 amino acids. The germline V gene encodes CDR1 MDHEN and CDR2 SYDVKM. Losses at the gene ends were 2 bases for V and 8 bases for J; bases not matched to a gene: 10. Here the CDR3 reads CASSLGGGQEVEKLFF. As DNA, the CDR3 is TGTGCCAGCAGTTTAGGAGGGGGACAGGAGGTCGAAAAACTGTTTTTT.

The chain joins TRBV10-3 to TRBJ2-7; 8 bases are a match to TRBD2. Germline CDR1 is ENHRY and CDR2 is SYGVKD. The length of the CDR3 is 14 residues. Trimming removed 8 bases from V and 0 bases from J; junction bases left unmatched: 6. The CDR3 loop reads CAIFSGVSSYEQYF. CDR3 DNA sequence: TGTGCCATCTTTAGCGGGGTAAGCTCCTACGAGCAGTACTTC.

The chain combines TRBV7-2 with TRBJ1-1; D possibly corresponds to TRBD1 (6 bases). The CDR3 has 18 amino acids. Germline CDR1 reads SGHTA; CDR2 reads FQGNSA. The V end lost 3 bases, the J end lost 0 bases, and 20 bases lay between the germline ends. The CDR3 DNA reads as TGTGCCAGCAGCTTTAACAGGGCACAGCGTACTTTGAACACTGAAGCTTTCTTT. It is translated as CASSFNRAQRTLNTEAFF.

V is TRBV15 and J is TRBJ1-3, with TRBD1 as a possible D gene (6 bases). The CDR3 loop spans 15 amino acids. Germline CDR1 and CDR2: LNHNV and YYDKDF (reference sequence). The V end was cut by 1 base, the J end by 0 bases, with 7 bases between. For the CDR3, the DNA is TGTGCCACCAGCAGAGTAGGGGGCTCTGGAAACACCATATATTTT. Its translation is CATSRVGGSGNTIYF.

This rearrangement joins TRBV7-8 to TRBJ2-7, with D perhaps matching TRBD2 (5 bases). Per the germline V gene, CDR1 is SGHVS and CDR2 is FQNEAQ. V was trimmed by 5 bases and J by 6 bases, leaving 14 bases between them. CDR3 length equals 13 residues. In DNA form, the CDR3 reads TGTGCCAGCAGCCCCAAGTCCCGGGGCGAGCAGTACTTC. This gives the protein CASSPKSRGEQYF. The entire variable domain, with the rest obtained from reference TRBV7-8 and TRBJ2-7, is as follows: GAGVSQSPRYKVAKRGQDVALRCDPISGHVSLFWYQQALGQGPEFLTYFQNEAQLDKSGLPSDRFFAERPEGSVSTLKIQRTQQEDSAVYLCASSPKSRGEQYFGPGTRLTVT.

The chain employs TRBV27 and TRBJ1-2; D is uncertain. CDR3 size: 13 residues. From germline, CDR1 is MNHEY and CDR2 SMNVEV (reference sequence). V shed 2 bases and J shed 3 bases, with 7 bases lying between them. The CDR3 spells CASSLRAYYGYTF. The CDR3, as DNA: TGTGCCAGCAGTTTACGTGCCTACTATGGCTACACCTTC.

This clone was picked up one time. The V call is TRBV18, the J call TRBJ1-1, with TRBD1 as a possible D gene (6 bases). There are 16 residues in the CDR3. Germline assignment: CDR1 KGHSH and CDR2 LQKENI. The germline V and J ends were trimmed by 4 bases and 1 base, with 16 bases remaining between them. As DNA, the CDR3 is TGTGCCAGCTCACGCCTCCGGACAGATAAGAACACTGAAGCTTTCTTT. Translated, it gives CASSRLRTDKNTEAFF.

The sample holds one count of this clone. The CDR3 region has the DNA TGTGCCAGCAGCCAAGGACAGGGGGAGACCCAGTACTTC. As protein: CASSQGQGETQYF. This chain links TRBV14 with TRBJ2-5, with 8 bases fitting TRBD1. The CDR3 runs 13 residues. The trim removed 1 base at V and 5 bases at J, leaving 0 bases unmatched. In germline, CDR1 is SGHDN, CDR2 FVKESK.

CDR3 amino acids: CASSPVRAPGELFF. The CDR3 DNA is TGCGCCAGCAGCCCCGTTCGGGCCCCCGGGGAGCTGTTTTTT. This chain uses TRBV5-1 with TRBJ2-2, with unresolved D. Trimming took off 4 bases at V and 6 bases at J, with 13 bases between the two ends. Germline V gene sequence: CDR1 SGHRS, CDR2 YFSETQ. This CDR3 contains 14 residues.

The chain recombines TRBV7-2 with TRBJ2-1; D is unresolved. Trimming took off 2 bases at V and 7 bases at J, with 6 bases between the two ends. Germline CDR1 SGHTA, CDR2 FQGNSA. The length of the CDR3 is 12 residues. The CDR3 DNA is TGTGCCAGCAGCTTAATAGGAAATGAGCAGTTCTTC. Its protein is CASSLIGNEQFF.

V usage is TRBV7-3 and J usage is TRBJ2-5; 12 nucleotides line up with TRBD2. The trim removed 3 bases at V and 4 bases at J, leaving 6 bases unmatched. This CDR3 contains 16 residues. Germline lookup yields CDR1 SGHTA and CDR2 FQGTGA. Here the CDR3 reads CASSLNLAGGGETQYF. Written as DNA, the CDR3 is TGTGCCAGCAGCTTGAATCTAGCGGGAGGGGGAGAGACCCAGTACTTC.

In DNA form, the CDR3 reads TGTGCCAGCAGTCAACCACAGACTGTCACAGATACGCAGTATTTT. It is translated as CASSQPQTVTDTQYF. This chain connects TRBV28 to TRBJ2-3; the D is unclear. Trimming took 5 bases from V and 2 from J, leaving 14 bases between them. Germline V CDR1 and CDR2: MDHEN, SYDVKM. The CDR3 totals 15 residues.

V and J are TRBV3-1 (or the pseudogene TRBV3-2) and TRBJ1-5; no firm D call. With 3 bases removed from V and 2 bases from J, the gap between germline ends came to 11 bases. The germline V gene encodes CDR1 LGHDT and CDR2 YNNKEL (reference sequence). The CDR3 length is 15 residues. DNA of the CDR3: TGTGCCAGCAGCCACCAGGCACCGGGCAATCAGCCCCAGCATTTT. Translation gives CASSHQAPGNQPQHF.